The 3 T cell receptor beta chains listed next were all sequenced from one sample in a study of OX40 agonist ivuxolimab in advanced cancers. The assay was immunoSEQ multiplex PCR, and TCRdb's table has in-frame clones only and misses some. The sample has more than 80,000 clones, just over 85% seen once. The sequences come from CD4+ or CD8+ T cells sorted from blood, collected in a trial of the OX40 agonist ivuxolimab. The source of these receptors is an adult with an advanced solid tumor such as melanoma, head and neck, liver or kidney cancer.

As to this clone: A junction end diverges from the germline sequence, so it may reflect a read error. V and J are TRBV11-3 and TRBJ2-1; a weak D match, TRBD1 (7 bases). The germline gives CDR1 SGHNT, CDR2 YENEEA. The CDR3 is 11 residues long. The CDR3 loop reads CASSLRQGLVF. CDR3 DNA: TGTGCCAGCAGCCTCCGACAGGGACTGGTCTTC.

This clone appeared a few times. The chain has TRBV4-1 and TRBJ2-3; 8 bases align to TRBD2. Per the germline V gene, CDR1 is MGHRA and CDR2 is YSYEKL. There are 16 residues in the CDR3. Trimming cost V 3 bases and J 3 bases; bases outside gene matches: 8. CDR3 residues: CASSQKGAGGTDTQYF. As DNA, the CDR3 is TGCGCCAGCAGCCAGAAAGGGGCGGGAGGTACAGATACGCAGTATTTT.

J is TRBJ2-1 and V is TRBV5-1; TRBD2 agrees at 9 bases. Trimming took 0 bases from V and 2 from J; bases not matched to a gene: 3. In germline, CDR1 is SGHRS, CDR2 YFSETQ. CDR3 length equals 16 residues. The CDR3 reads CASSLAGLATYNEQFF. The CDR3 DNA is TGCGCCAGCAGCTTGGCAGGACTAGCGACCTACAATGAGCAGTTCTTC.